This is a list of T cell receptor beta chains from one sample in a study of cytomegalovirus exposure and HLA in healthy donors. TCRdb's copy holds only in-frame clones and misses some; the assay was immunoSEQ multiplex PCR. The sample consists of around 130,000 clones, approximately 89% of them appearing once. Sequencing used PBMCs. Receptors were obtained from a woman aged 25 to 45 in good health and CMV-seropositive. CDR3s include the opening cysteine and the closing phenylalanine or tryptophan. A D gene is named only where the DNA matches it firmly. Expanded clones get a size class; other rows say once, few or many, or leave the size out.

TRBJ2-1	TRBV9	.	.	CASSVAGYEQFF	TGTGCCAGCAGCGTAGCGGGTTATGAGCAGTTCTTC
TRBJ1-1	TRBV7-9	TRBD1	.	CASSQGGTEAFF	TGTGCCAGCAGCCAGGGGGGAACTGAAGCTTTCTTT
TRBJ2-7	TRBV4-1	.	.	CASSQGNSYEQYF	TGCGCCAGCAGCCAAGGAAACAGCTACGAGCAGTACTTC
TRBJ1-2	TRBV12-5	.	.	CASGLVTGSGYTF	TGTGCTAGTGGTTTGGTAACCGGGAGTGGCTACACCTTC
TRBJ2-2	TRBV11-3	.	once	CASSGRNGELFF	TGTGCCAGCAGCGGCAGGAACGGGGAGCTGTTTTTT
TRBJ1-5	TRBV4-1	.	.	CASSQGRARGSNQPQHF	TGCGCCAGCAGCCAAGGGCGGGCGCGGGGGAGCAATCAGCCCCAGCATTTT
TRBJ2-1	TRBV7-9	.	.	CSSSLERNEQFF	TGTTCCAGCAGCTTAGAGCGGAATGAGCAGTTCTTC
TRBJ2-7	TRBV5-1	TRBD1	.	CASSSDRRSPYEQYF	TGCGCCAGCAGCTCGGACAGGCGTTCCCCTTACGAGCAGTACTTC
TRBJ1-1	TRBV6-5	TRBD1	.	CASSWVRQGRAFF	TGTGCCAGCAGTTGGGTACGACAGGGAAGAGCTTTCTTT
TRBJ2-7	TRBV28	.	.	CASSRGKYEQYF	TGTGCCAGCAGTAGGGGCAAGTACGAGCAGTACTTC
TRBJ1-3	TRBV6-1	TRBD1	.	CASRKDRASGNTIYF	TGTGCCAGCAGAAAAGACAGGGCCTCTGGAAACACCATATATTTT
TRBJ2-7	TRBV2	TRBD2	.	CASSPLGLGLAATYEQYF	TGTGCCAGCAGTCCTCTGGGTCTGGGACTAGCGGCGACCTACGAGCAGTACTTC
TRBJ2-1	TRBV5-1	TRBD1	.	CASSLGTGGDEQFF	TGCGCCAGCAGCTTAGGGACAGGGGGCGATGAGCAGTTCTTC
TRBJ1-5	TRBV5-5	.	.	CASSSDSPNQPQHF	TGTGCCAGCAGCTCAGACAGCCCCAATCAGCCCCAGCATTTT
TRBJ1-3	TRBV5-1	.	.	CASSKQGPGNTIYF	TGCGCCAGCAGCAAACAGGGCCCCGGAAACACCATATATTTT
TRBJ2-1	TRBV15	TRBD1	.	CATSRAYSTGGGIRIF	TGTGCCACCAGCAGGGCCTACTCGACAGGGGGCGGCATTCGGATCTTC
TRBJ1-5	TRBV30	.	.	CAWKRPGGGQPQHF	TGTGCCTGGAAGAGGCCGGGCGGGGGCCAGCCCCAGCATTTT
TRBJ2-3	TRBV28	TRBD2	.	CASSLLSGSGDTQYF	TGTGCCAGCAGTTTGCTTAGCGGGAGCGGAGATACGCAGTATTTT
TRBJ1-1	TRBV6-6	TRBD1	few	CASSYPDRGGGTEAFF	TGTGCCAGCAGTTACCCTGACAGGGGTGGTGGCACTGAAGCTTTCTTT
TRBJ1-4	TRBV7-7	.	.	CASSLRQGTNEKLFF	TGTGCCAGCAGCTTACGTCAGGGAACTAATGAAAAACTGTTTTTT
TRBJ2-1	TRBV10-2	.	.	CASSELASLMNEQFF	TGCGCCAGCAGTGAGTTGGCTAGCCTTATGAATGAGCAGTTCTTC
TRBJ2-5	TRBV28	TRBD2	few	CATSGLPAQETQYF	TGTGCCACCTCGGGACTACCGGCCCAAGAGACCCAGTACTTC
TRBJ1-4	TRBV5-1	.	.	CASSLAQAATNEKLFF	TGCGCCAGCAGCTTGGCCCAGGCTGCAACTAATGAAAAACTGTTTTTT
TRBJ1-1	TRBV28	TRBD1	.	CASRTAAGGMNTEAFF	TGTGCCAGCAGAACCGCGGCAGGGGGGATGAACACTGAAGCTTTCTTT
TRBJ2-1	TRBV6-5	TRBD2	.	CASRLLGGYNEQFF	TGTGCCAGCAGACTCTTGGGGGGGTACAATGAGCAGTTCTTC
TRBJ1-1	TRBV5-5	TRBD1	.	CASSYRQGPILNTEAFF	TGTGCCAGCAGCTACCGACAGGGGCCGATCTTGAACACTGAAGCTTTCTTT
TRBJ2-3	TRBV28	TRBD2	.	CASSLAGVTTDTQYF	TGTGCCAGCAGTTTAGCGGGGGTTACCACAGATACGCAGTATTTT
TRBJ2-7	TRBV29-1	TRBD1	.	CSGRDRAYEQYF	TGCAGCGGCCGGGACAGGGCCTACGAGCAGTACTTC
TRBJ2-3	TRBV27	.	.	CASSLDGRWTDTQYF	TGTGCCAGCAGTTTAGACGGGAGATGGACAGATACGCAGTATTTT
TRBJ2-7	TRBV10-2	.	few	CASGLPSYEQYF	TGCGCCAGTGGACTTCCCTCCTACGAGCAGTACTTC
TRBJ1-5	TRBV4-1	TRBD1	.	CASSHSDRGQGQPQHF	TGCGCCAGCAGCCACTCCGACAGGGGGCAGGGTCAGCCCCAGCATTTT
TRBJ1-2	TRBV11-1	.	.	CASSLAGGDGYTF	TGTGCCAGCAGCTTAGCAGGAGGGGATGGCTACACCTTC
TRBJ1-2	TRBV28	.	.	CASSLLPMEGYTF	TGTGCCAGCAGTCTACTACCCATGGAAGGCTACACCTTC
TRBJ1-2	TRBV27	TRBD1	.	CASSAHRGPDYGYTF	TGTGCCAGCAGTGCCCACAGGGGACCAGACTATGGCTACACCTTC
TRBJ1-4	TRBV6-1	.	.	CASSEARTEEKLFF	TGTGCCAGCAGTGAAGCCAGGACTGAAGAAAAACTGTTTTTT
TRBJ2-5	TRBV7-9	.	once	CASRATLEETQYF	TGTGCCAGCAGGGCGACTTTGGAGGAGACCCAGTACTTC
TRBJ1-6	TRBV10-3	.	.	CAISEVGRDNSPLHF	TGTGCCATCAGTGAAGTGGGGCGCGATAATTCACCCCTCCACTTT
TRBJ2-7	TRBV6-6	TRBD1	.	CASSFSTGTAYEQYF	TGTGCCAGCAGTTTCTCCACGGGGACAGCCTACGAGCAGTACTTC
TRBJ2-5	TRBV5-1	TRBD2	.	CASSMLTSGSLGETQYF	TGCGCCAGCAGCATGTTGACTAGCGGGAGTTTAGGAGAGACCCAGTACTTC
TRBJ1-2	TRBV28	TRBD1	.	CASSPTGGGGYTF	TGTGCCAGCAGCCCAACAGGGGGAGGTGGCTACACCTTC
TRBJ2-7	TRBV11-3	TRBD2	.	CASRPLGLARLLGEQYF	TGTGCCAGCAGACCCCTCGGACTAGCGAGACTATTAGGTGAGCAGTACTTC
TRBJ2-1	TRBV28	TRBD1	.	CASRGQAGTNEQFF	TGTGCCAGCAGGGGACAGGCGGGAACCAATGAGCAGTTCTTC
TRBJ1-1	TRBV27	.	.	CASCPGDTNTEAFF	TGTGCCAGCTGTCCCGGGGACACAAACACTGAAGCTTTCTTT
TRBJ1-4	TRBV18	.	few	CASSHGSNEKLFF	TGTGCCAGCTCACACGGGAGCAATGAAAAACTGTTTTTT
TRBJ2-2	TRBV6-6	.	.	CASIDTDPGTGELFF	TGTGCCAGCATTGACACGGACCCGGGAACCGGGGAGCTGTTTTTT
TRBJ1-2	TRBV6-5	.	.	CASSYMGGTYGYTF	TGTGCCAGCAGTTACATGGGGGGGACCTATGGCTACACCTTC
TRBJ1-5	TRBV28	.	.	CASSFQGSNQPQHF	TGTGCCAGCAGTTTCCAGGGAAGCAATCAGCCCCAGCATTTT